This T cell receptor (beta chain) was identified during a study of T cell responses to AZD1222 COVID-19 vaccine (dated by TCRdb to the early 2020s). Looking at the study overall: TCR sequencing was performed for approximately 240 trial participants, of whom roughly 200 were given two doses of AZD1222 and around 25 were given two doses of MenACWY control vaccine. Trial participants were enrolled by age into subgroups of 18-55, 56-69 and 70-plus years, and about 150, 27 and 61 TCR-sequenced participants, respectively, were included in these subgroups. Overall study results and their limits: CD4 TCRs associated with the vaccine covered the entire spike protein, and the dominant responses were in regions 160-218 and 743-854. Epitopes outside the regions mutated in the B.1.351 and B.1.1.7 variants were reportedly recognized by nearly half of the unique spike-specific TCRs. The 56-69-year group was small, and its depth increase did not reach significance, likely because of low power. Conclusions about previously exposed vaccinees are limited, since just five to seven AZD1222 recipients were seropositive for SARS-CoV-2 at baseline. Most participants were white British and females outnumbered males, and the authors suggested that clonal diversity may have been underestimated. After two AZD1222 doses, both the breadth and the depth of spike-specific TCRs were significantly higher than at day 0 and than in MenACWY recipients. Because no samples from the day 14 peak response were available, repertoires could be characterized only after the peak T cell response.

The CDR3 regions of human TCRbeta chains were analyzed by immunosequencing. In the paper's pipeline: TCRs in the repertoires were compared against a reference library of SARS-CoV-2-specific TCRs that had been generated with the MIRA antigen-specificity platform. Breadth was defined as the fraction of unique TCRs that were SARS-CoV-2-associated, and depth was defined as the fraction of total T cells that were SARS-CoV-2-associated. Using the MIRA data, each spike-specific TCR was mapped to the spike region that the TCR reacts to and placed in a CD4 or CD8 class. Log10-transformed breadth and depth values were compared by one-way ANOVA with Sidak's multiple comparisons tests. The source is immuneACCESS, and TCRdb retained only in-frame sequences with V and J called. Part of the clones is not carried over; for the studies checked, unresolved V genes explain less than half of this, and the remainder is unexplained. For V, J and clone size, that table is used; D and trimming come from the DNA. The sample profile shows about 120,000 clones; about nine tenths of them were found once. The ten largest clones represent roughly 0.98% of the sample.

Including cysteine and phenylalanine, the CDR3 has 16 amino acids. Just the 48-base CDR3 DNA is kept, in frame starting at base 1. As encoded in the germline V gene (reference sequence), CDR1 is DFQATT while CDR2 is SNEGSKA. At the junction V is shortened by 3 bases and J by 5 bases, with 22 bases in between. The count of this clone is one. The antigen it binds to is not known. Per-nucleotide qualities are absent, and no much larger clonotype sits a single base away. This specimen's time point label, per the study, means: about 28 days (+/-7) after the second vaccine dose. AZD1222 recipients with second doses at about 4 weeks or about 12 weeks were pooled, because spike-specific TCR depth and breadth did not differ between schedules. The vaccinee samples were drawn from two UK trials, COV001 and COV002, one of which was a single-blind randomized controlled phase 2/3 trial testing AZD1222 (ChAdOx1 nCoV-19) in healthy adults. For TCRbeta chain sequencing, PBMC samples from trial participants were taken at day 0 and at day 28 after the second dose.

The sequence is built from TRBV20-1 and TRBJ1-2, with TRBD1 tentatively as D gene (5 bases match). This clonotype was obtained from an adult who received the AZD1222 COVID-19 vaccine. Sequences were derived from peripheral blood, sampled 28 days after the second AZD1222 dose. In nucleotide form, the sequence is TGCAGTGCTAGTCGGGGACGGCCCAACTCGTGGTATGGCTACACCTTC. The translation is CSASRGRPNSWYGYTF.